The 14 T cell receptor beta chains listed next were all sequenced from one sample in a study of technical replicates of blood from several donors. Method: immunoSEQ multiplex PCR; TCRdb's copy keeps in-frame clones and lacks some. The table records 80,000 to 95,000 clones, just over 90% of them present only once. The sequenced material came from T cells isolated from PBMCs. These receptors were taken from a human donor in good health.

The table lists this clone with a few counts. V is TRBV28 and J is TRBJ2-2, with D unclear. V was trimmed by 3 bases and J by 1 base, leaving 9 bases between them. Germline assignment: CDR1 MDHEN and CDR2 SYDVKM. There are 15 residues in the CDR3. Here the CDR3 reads CASSLGFENTGELFF. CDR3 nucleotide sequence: TGTGCCAGCAGTTTGGGCTTTGAGAACACCGGGGAGCTGTTTTTT.

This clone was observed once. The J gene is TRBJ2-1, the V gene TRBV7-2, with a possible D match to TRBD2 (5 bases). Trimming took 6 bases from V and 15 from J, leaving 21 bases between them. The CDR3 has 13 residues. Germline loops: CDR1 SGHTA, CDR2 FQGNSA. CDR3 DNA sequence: TGTGCCAGCAGGACTTTAATCGAGGAGGTTCGGTTCTTC. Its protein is CASRTLIEEVRFF.

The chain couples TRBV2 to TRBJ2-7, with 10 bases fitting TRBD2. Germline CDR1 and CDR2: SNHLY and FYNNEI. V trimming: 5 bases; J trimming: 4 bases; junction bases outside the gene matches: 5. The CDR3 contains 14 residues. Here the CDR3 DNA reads TGTGCCAGCAGTTTTGAGACTAGCGGGTACGAGCAGTACTTC. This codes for CASSFETSGYEQYF.

CDR3 amino acids: CASSHPWRGLNEQFF. CDR3 DNA: TGCGCCAGCAGCCACCCTTGGCGGGGTTTGAATGAGCAGTTCTTC. V gene TRBV4-1 combines with J gene TRBJ2-1, with D perhaps TRBD2 (6 bases). V gave up 3 bases and J gave up 7 bases, with 16 bases separating them. CDR1 and CDR2 from the germline V gene are MGHRA and YSYEKL. CDR3 length: 15 residues.

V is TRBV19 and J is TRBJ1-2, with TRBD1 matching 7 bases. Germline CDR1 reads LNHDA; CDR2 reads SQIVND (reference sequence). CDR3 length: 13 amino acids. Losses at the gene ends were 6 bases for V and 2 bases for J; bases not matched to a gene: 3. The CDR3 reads CASRPQGNYGYTF. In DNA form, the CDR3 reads TGTGCCAGTAGGCCACAGGGGAACTATGGCTACACCTTC.

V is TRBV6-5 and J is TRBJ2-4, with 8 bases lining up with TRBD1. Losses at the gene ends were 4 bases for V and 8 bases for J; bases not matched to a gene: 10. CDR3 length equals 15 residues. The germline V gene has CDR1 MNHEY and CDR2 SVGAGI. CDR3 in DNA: TGTGCCAGCAGTTTAATAAGGACAGGGTCGCACATTCAGTACTTC. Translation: CASSLIRTGSHIQYF.

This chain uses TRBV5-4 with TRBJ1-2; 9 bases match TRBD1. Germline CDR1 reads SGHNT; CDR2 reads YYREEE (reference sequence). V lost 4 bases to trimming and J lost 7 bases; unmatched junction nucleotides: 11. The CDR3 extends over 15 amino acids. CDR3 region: CASSPSTGGRSGYTF. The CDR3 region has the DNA TGTGCCAGCAGCCCATCGACAGGGGGTAGATCTGGCTACACCTTC.

The CDR3 DNA reads as TGTGCCAGCAGCTTCCCTCAACTAGCGGGAGGGGGAGATACGCAGTATTTT. It specifies CASSFPQLAGGGDTQYF. The rearrangement uses TRBV5-4 and TRBJ2-3, with 13 bases lining up with TRBD2. The germline V gene encodes CDR1 SGHNT and CDR2 YYREEE (reference sequence). The CDR3 spans 17 residues. V was clipped by 2 bases and J by 5 bases; unmatched bases: 8.

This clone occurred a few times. CDR3 region: CASSPRMGGTNEKLFF. DNA for the CDR3: TGTGCCAGCTCACCAAGGATGGGAGGCACTAATGAAAAACTGTTTTTT. The chain employs TRBV18 and TRBJ1-4; D is unclear. Germline CDR1 is KGHSH and CDR2 is LQKENI. V was pared by 2 bases and J by 2 bases, with 12 bases between. This CDR3 comprises 16 residues.

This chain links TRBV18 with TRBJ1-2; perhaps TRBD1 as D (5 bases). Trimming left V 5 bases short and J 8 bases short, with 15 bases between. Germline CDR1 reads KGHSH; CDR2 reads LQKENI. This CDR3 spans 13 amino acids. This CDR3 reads CASSMAGSNGYTF. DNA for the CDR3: TGTGCCAGCTCAATGGCAGGGTCTAACGGCTACACCTTC.

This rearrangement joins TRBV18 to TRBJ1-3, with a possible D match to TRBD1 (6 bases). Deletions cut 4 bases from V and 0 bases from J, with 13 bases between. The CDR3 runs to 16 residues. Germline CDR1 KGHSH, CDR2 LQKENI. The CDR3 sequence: CASSLAGAGSGNTIYF. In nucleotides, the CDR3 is TGTGCCAGCTCACTAGCAGGGGCCGGCTCTGGAAACACCATATATTTT.

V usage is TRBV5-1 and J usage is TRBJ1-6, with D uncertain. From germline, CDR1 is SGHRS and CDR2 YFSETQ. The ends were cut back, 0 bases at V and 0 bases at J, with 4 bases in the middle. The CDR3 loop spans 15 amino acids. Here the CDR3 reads CASSLAGSYNSPLHF. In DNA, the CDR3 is TGCGCCAGCAGCTTGGCAGGCTCCTATAATTCACCCCTCCACTTT.

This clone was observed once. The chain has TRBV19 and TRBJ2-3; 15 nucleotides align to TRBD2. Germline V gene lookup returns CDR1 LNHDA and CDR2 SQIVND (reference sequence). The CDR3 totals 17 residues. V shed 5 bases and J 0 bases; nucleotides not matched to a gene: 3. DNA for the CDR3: TGTGCCAGTAGTGCGGGACTAGCGGGAGGAAGCACAGATACGCAGTATTTT. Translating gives CASSAGLAGGSTDTQYF. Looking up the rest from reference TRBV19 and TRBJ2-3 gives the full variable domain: DGGITQSPKYLFRKEGQNVTLSCEQNLNHDAMYWYRQDPGQGLRLIYYSQIVNDFQKGDIAEGYSVSREKKESFPLTVTSAQKNPTAFYLCASSAGLAGGSTDTQYFGPGTRLTVL.

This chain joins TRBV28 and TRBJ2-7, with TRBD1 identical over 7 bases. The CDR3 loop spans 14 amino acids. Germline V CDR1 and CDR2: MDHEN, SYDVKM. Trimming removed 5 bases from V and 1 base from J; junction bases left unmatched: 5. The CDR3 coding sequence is TGTGCCAGCAGTCTACAGGGGATATCCTACGAGCAGTACTTC. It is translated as CASSLQGISYEQYF.